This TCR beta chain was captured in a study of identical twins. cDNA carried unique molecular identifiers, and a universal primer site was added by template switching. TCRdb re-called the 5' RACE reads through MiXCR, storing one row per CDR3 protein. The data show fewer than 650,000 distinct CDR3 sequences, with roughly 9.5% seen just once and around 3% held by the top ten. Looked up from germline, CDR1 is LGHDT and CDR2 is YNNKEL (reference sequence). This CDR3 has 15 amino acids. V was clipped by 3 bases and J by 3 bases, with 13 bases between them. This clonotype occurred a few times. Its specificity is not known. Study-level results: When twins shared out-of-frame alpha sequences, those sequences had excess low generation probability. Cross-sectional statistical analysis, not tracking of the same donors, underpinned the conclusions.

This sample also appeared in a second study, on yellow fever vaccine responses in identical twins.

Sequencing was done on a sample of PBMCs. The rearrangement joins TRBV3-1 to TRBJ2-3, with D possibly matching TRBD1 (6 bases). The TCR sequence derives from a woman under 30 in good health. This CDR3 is CASSQVGAGTDTQYF. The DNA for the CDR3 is TGTGCCAGCAGCCAGGTGGGGGCAGGGACAGATACGCAGTATTTT.